Presented here are 27 T cell receptor beta chains from one specimen sequenced in a study of a mutant IDH1 vaccine in newly diagnosed glioma. Assay used: immunoSEQ multiplex PCR; TCRdb lists only in-frame clones, some missing. The sample holds around 34,000 clones, roughly 76% seen once. Time point noted: week 23, last vaccination. Vaccine doses each comprised 300 ug of mutant IDH1 20-mer peptide, with topical imiquimod. For these receptors, no antigen is known. This sample comprised PBMCs, obtained from a glioma patient whose treatment included an IDH1 peptide vaccine. Every receptor here comes from a man aged 35 to 55 with glioma.

The genes are TRBV9 and TRBJ2-1; D gene ambiguous. Germline values: CDR1 SGDLS, CDR2 YYNGEE. The V end lost 3 bases, the J end lost 9 bases, and 16 bases lay between the germline ends. CDR3 length: 14 amino acids. The CDR3 DNA reads as TGTGCCAGCAGCGGAGGAAGAGCCAGTGGTGAGCAGTTCTTC. It codes for CASSGGRASGEQFF.

The chain employs TRBV28 and TRBJ1-5, with D uncertain. From germline, CDR1 is MDHEN and CDR2 SYDVKM. Deletions cut 6 bases from V and 6 bases from J, with 9 bases between. This CDR3 contains 12 residues. The CDR3 nucleotides read TGTGCCAGCAGGGCCGGGGTTCAGCCCCAGCATTTT. Its protein is CASRAGVQPQHF. Complete variable domain (other parts from reference TRBV28 and TRBJ1-5): DVKVTQSSRYLVKRTGEKVFLECVQDMDHENMFWYRQDPGLGLRLIYFSYDVKMKEKGDIPEGYSVSREKKERFSLILESASTNQTSMYLCASRAGVQPQHFGDGTRLSIL.

The genes are TRBV7-2 and TRBJ2-2; D unresolved. The length of the CDR3 is 16 residues. The V end lost 4 bases, the J end lost 2 bases, and 14 bases lay between the germline ends. Germline lookup yields CDR1 SGHTA and CDR2 FQGNSA. Written as DNA, the CDR3 is TGTGCCAGCAGCTACCGGGTCATCACTAACACCGGGGAGCTGTTTTTT. It specifies CASSYRVITNTGELFF.

The chain is built from TRBV7-3 and TRBJ2-5, with TRBD2 identical over 10 bases. Germline V gene data show CDR1 as SGHTA and CDR2 as FQGTGA. With V trimmed by 2 bases and J by 5 bases, 8 bases remained unmatched. This CDR3 comprises 16 residues. The DNA for the CDR3 is TGTGCCAGCAGCTTAGGAGCGGGAGGGCCTGAGGAGACCCAGTACTTC. Its protein is CASSLGAGGPEETQYF. Supplemented by reference TRBV7-3 and TRBJ2-5, the full variable domain reads GAGVSQTPSNKVTEKGKYVELRCDPISGHTALYWYRQSLGQGPEFLIYFQGTGAADDSGLPNDRFFAVRPEGSVSTLKIQRTERGDSAVYLCASSLGAGGPEETQYFGPGTRLLVL.

J is TRBJ2-7 and V is TRBV6-1, with D maybe TRBD1 (6 bases). The CDR3 is 16 amino acids. Germline-derived CDR1 and CDR2 are MNHNS and SASEGT. Trimming cost V 1 base and J 3 bases, with 16 bases left between them. CDR3 sequence reads: CASSEGPDSRLYEQYF. CDR3 in DNA: TGTGCCAGCAGTGAAGGGCCGGACAGTAGGCTCTACGAGCAGTACTTC.

The chain couples TRBV7-9 to TRBJ2-1; unclear D gene. This CDR3 contains 13 residues. Germline V CDR1 and CDR2: SEHNR, FQNEAQ (reference sequence). V was shortened by 2 bases and J by 4 bases, with 6 bases between the two germline ends. CDR3 sequence (DNA): TGTGCCAGCAGCTTAAAAGGGTACAATGAGCAGTTCTTC. This sequence encodes CASSLKGYNEQFF.

This chain joins TRBV7-3 and TRBJ2-1; perhaps TRBD1 as D (6 bases). There are 15 residues in the CDR3. CDR1 and CDR2 (germline): SGHTA, FQGTGA. Trimming removed 2 bases from V and 6 bases from J, with 14 bases in between. The CDR3 DNA follows: TGTGCCAGCAGCTTAGGCAAGAGGGGGACCAATGAGCAGTTCTTC. It codes for CASSLGKRGTNEQFF.

The chain combines TRBV21-1 with TRBJ2-5. TRBV21-1 corresponds to a pseudogene. The length of the CDR3 is 15 residues. CDR3: CASSKEARQKETQYF. For the CDR3, the DNA is TGTGCCAGCAGCAAAGAAGCGAGACAAAAAGAGACCCAGTACTTC.

The chain has TRBV7-2 and TRBJ2-7, with 10 nucleotides matching TRBD1. V gave up 5 bases and J gave up 4 bases; unmatched junction bases: 8. From germline, CDR1 is SGHTA and CDR2 FQGNSA. This CDR3 is 15 amino acids long. Here the CDR3 reads CASSPRDRGGYEQYF. The CDR3 bases are TGTGCCAGCAGCCCCCGGGACAGGGGTGGGTACGAGCAGTACTTC.

By share, this clone counts as medium-sized. V is TRBV7-2 and J is TRBJ2-3, with TRBD1 identical over 8 bases. CDR3 length equals 15 residues. Germline-derived CDR1 and CDR2 are SGHTA and FQGNSA. J lost 3 bases, V lost 2 bases, and 4 bases had no gene match. Here the CDR3 DNA reads TGTGCCAGCAGCTTAATGGACAGGGTAACAGATACGCAGTATTTT. This encodes CASSLMDRVTDTQYF.

The chain couples TRBV5-1 to TRBJ2-5, with D tentatively TRBD1 (6 bases). The DNA matches TRBJ2-7 better at its end, which makes the J call doubtful. The CDR3 is 15 residues long. CDR1 is SGHRS, CDR2 YFSETQ, per germline. The DNA for the CDR3 is TGCGCCAGCAGCTTGGGCACAGGGAGCTCCTACGAGCAGTACTTC. It is translated as CASSLGTGSSYEQYF.

In its sample, this clone was seen a few times. The rearrangement links TRBV15 to TRBJ1-5; perhaps TRBD1 as D (5 bases). V was pared by 5 bases and J by 9 bases, with 17 bases between. In germline, CDR1 is LNHNV, CDR2 YYDKDF (reference sequence). This CDR3 comprises 14 residues. The CDR3 bases are TGTGCCACCAGCCCTGCGGATGGGGGATGGCCCCAGCATTTT. This encodes CATSPADGGWPQHF.

V usage is TRBV11-1 and J usage is TRBJ2-5; D might be TRBD1 (6 bases). The CDR3 consists of 16 residues. Germline CDR1 reads SGHAT; CDR2 reads FQDESV (reference sequence). The ends were cut back, 4 bases at V and 2 bases at J, with 17 bases in the middle. This chain's CDR3 is CASSYAGDPPQETQYF. CDR3 sequence (DNA): TGTGCCAGCAGCTACGCAGGGGACCCCCCACAAGAGACCCAGTACTTC.

This clone is labeled medium-sized. Other DNA sequences in the same sample also yield this CDR3. This sequence joins TRBV7-9 and TRBJ2-7; D not certain. V lost 6 bases, J lost 1 base, and 7 bases lay in between. This CDR3 comprises 12 residues. The germline V gene encodes CDR1 SEHNR and CDR2 FQNEAQ (reference sequence). CDR3 nucleotides: TGTGCCAGCAGTTTACAATCCTACGAGCAGTACTTC. Its translation: CASSLQSYEQYF.

In its sample, this clone was seen a few times. The genes are TRBV9 and TRBJ1-1; D unresolved. CDR1 and CDR2 from the germline V gene are SGDLS and YYNGEE. This CDR3 has 17 amino acids. V was clipped by 3 bases and J by 0 bases, with 18 bases between them. In DNA form, the CDR3 reads TGTGCCAGCAGCGGGAGGGCAGGCGGACCCATGAACACTGAAGCTTTCTTT. Translating it yields CASSGRAGGPMNTEAFF.

The rearrangement uses TRBV5-4 and TRBJ1-4; 9 bases agree with TRBD1. This CDR3 is built from 15 residues. The J segment lost 7 bases and the V segment lost 3 bases, leaving 7 bases of the junction unmatched. Per the germline V gene, CDR1 is SGHNT and CDR2 is YYREEE (reference sequence). The CDR3 DNA sequence: TGTGCCAGCAGCTCTAGGACAGGGGATGGTGAAAAACTGTTTTTT. Translated, it gives CASSSRTGDGEKLFF.

The chain has TRBV6-6 and TRBJ2-1, with D perhaps being TRBD1 or TRBD2 (5 bases each). V was shortened by 8 bases and J by 12 bases, with 20 bases between the two germline ends. This CDR3 comprises 13 residues. Germline V gene lookup returns CDR1 MNHNY and CDR2 SVGAGI (reference sequence). The CDR3 coding sequence is TGTGCCAGCGACCGGGACCCAGAACGACGGCAGTTCTTC. It encodes CASDRDPERRQFF.

The V call is TRBV6-5, the J call TRBJ1-1, with D unclear. Germline CDR1 is MNHEY and CDR2 is SVGAGI. The CDR3 totals 13 residues. Trimming stripped 4 bases from V and 5 bases from J, with 11 bases between. This CDR3 is CASSFTMGTEAFF. In nucleotides, the CDR3 is TGTGCCAGCAGTTTCACCATGGGGACTGAAGCTTTCTTT.

This rearrangement joins TRBV7-9 to TRBJ1-1; a weak D match, TRBD1 (6 bases). V was shortened by 2 bases and J by 2 bases, with 15 bases between the two germline ends. CDR3 length equals 16 residues. Per germline, CDR1 SEHNR and CDR2 FQNEAQ (reference sequence). CDR3 region: CASSLRGTRINTEAFF. CDR3 DNA sequence: TGTGCCAGCAGCTTAAGAGGGACAAGGATAAACACTGAAGCTTTCTTT.

V usage is TRBV10-3 and J usage is TRBJ2-2; D tentatively fits TRBD1 or TRBD2 (6 bases each). The V and J ends lost 7 bases and 4 bases respectively, with 22 bases between them. Per germline, CDR1 ENHRY and CDR2 SYGVKD. The CDR3 loop spans 17 amino acids. The CDR3 reads CAITGAKGEPGTGELFF. Here the CDR3 DNA reads TGTGCCATCACGGGGGCCAAAGGGGAACCTGGCACCGGGGAGCTGTTTTTT.

The genes are TRBV7-6 and TRBJ2-1; 9 bases line up with TRBD2. Per the germline V gene, CDR1 is SGHVS and CDR2 is FNYEAQ. V lost 1 base, J lost 8 bases, and 9 bases stayed unmatched. This CDR3 has 16 residues. The CDR3: CASSLGGLAGRYEQFF. The CDR3 coding sequence is TGTGCCAGCAGCTTAGGAGGCCTAGCGGGGAGATATGAGCAGTTCTTC.

This chain connects TRBV28 to TRBJ2-7; possible D gene TRBD2, 6 bases. There are 14 residues in the CDR3. Germline-derived CDR1 and CDR2 are MDHEN and SYDVKM. Trimming shortened V by 2 bases and J by 2 bases, and 10 bases separated the two germline ends. The CDR3 coding sequence is TGTGCCAGCAGTTTAGGACTACCCCCCTACGAGCAGTACTTC. Its translation is CASSLGLPPYEQYF.

This clone has only one observation. V gene TRBV7-2 combines with J gene TRBJ1-2; 12 bases are a match to TRBD1. The CDR3 consists of 15 residues. CDR1 is SGHTA, CDR2 FQGNSA, per germline. J was trimmed by 8 bases and V by 4 bases; bases with no gene match: 8. CDR3 nucleotides: TGTGCCAGCAGCTACGCGGGACAGGGGGCGCGGGGCTACACCTTC. It specifies CASSYAGQGARGYTF.

This clone appeared a single time. The J gene is TRBJ2-5, the V gene TRBV7-3; D perhaps matches TRBD2 (5 bases). The CDR3 sequence is 15 residues long. V lost 5 bases and J 1 base, leaving 14 bases between the germline ends. Per germline, CDR1 SGHTA and CDR2 FQGTGA. The CDR3 is CASSRGSPPQETQYF. CDR3 nucleotides: TGTGCCAGCAGCCGAGGGAGTCCCCCCCAAGAGACCCAGTACTTC. Full variable domain (outside the CDR3, taken from reference TRBV7-3 and TRBJ2-5): GAGVSQTPSNKVTEKGKYVELRCDPISGHTALYWYRQSLGQGPEFLIYFQGTGAADDSGLPNDRFFAVRPEGSVSTLKIQRTERGDSAVYLCASSRGSPPQETQYFGPGTRLLVL.

The gene calls are TRBV6-1 and TRBJ1-1, with D possibly TRBD1 on 6 matching bases. The V end was cut by 6 bases, the J end by 1 base, with 9 bases between. Germline V lookup: CDR1 MNHNS, CDR2 SASEGT. The CDR3 contains 13 residues. The DNA of the CDR3 is TGTGCCAGCAGGGGGGGCGGGAACACTGAAGCTTTCTTT. This translates into CASRGGGNTEAFF.

This chain uses TRBV29-1 with TRBJ2-1; tentatively, D is TRBD1 or TRBD2 (6 bases each). The V end lost 3 bases, the J end lost 12 bases, and 12 bases lay between the germline ends. The CDR3 is 11 amino acids. Looked up from germline, CDR1 is SQVTM and CDR2 is ANQGSEA. The CDR3 DNA follows: TGCAGCGTTGACGGGGGCCTTCGGCAGTTCTTC. Its translation is CSVDGGLRQFF.

This clone has more than one count but fewer than ten. The chain joins TRBV29-1 to TRBJ2-1; perhaps TRBD1 as D (7 bases). V lost 0 bases to trimming and J lost 2 bases, with 14 bases between them. The CDR3 is 16 residues long. CDR1 is SQVTM, CDR2 ANQGSEA, per germline. CDR3 region: CSVEDEDRRAYNEQFF. The CDR3 nucleotides are TGCAGCGTTGAAGATGAGGACAGGAGGGCCTACAATGAGCAGTTCTTC.